What follows describes a single T cell receptor beta chain. The PCR had 60 Vbeta and 13 Jbeta primers. Sequencing used immunoSEQ multiplex PCR; TCRdb keeps in-frame clones, though not all of them. This sample lists about 33,000 clones; its ten largest clones have approximately 4.5%. The sample originates from a study of cytomegalovirus exposure and HLA in healthy donors. In germline, CDR1 is SGHNT, CDR2 YYREEE (reference sequence). Trimming cost V 0 bases and J 0 bases, with 10 bases left between them. CDR3 length equals 16 residues. The chain has TRBV5-4 and TRBJ1-3; D is unclear. Sequencing used PBMCs. The clonotype originates from a woman between 35 and 50 years old in good health and CMV-seropositive. This chain's CDR3 is CASSLGDTNSGNTIYF. The CDR3, as DNA: TGTGCCAGCAGCTTGGGAGACACAAACTCTGGAAACACCATATATTTT.